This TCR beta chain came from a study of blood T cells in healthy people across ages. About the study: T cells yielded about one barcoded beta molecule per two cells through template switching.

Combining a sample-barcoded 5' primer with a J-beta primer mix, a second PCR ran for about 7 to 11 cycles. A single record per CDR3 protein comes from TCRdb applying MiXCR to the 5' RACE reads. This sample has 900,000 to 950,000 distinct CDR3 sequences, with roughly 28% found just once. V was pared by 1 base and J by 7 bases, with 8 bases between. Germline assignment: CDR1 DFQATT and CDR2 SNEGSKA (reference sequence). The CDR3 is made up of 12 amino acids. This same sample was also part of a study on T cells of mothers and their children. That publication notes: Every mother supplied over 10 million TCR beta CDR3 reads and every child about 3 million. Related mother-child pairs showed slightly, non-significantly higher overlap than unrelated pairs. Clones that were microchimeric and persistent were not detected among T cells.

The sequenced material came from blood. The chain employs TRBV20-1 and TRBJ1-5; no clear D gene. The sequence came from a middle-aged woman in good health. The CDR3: CSARVEGQPQHF. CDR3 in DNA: TGCAGTGCTAGAGTCGAAGGGCAGCCCCAGCATTTT.